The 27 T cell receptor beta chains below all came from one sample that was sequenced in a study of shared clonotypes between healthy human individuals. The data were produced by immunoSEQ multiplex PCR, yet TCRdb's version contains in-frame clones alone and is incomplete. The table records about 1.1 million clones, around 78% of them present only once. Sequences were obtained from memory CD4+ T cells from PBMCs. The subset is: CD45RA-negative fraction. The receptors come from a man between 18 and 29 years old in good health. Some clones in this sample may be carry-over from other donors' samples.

The CDR3 DNA reads as TGCAGCGCCCCTCGGGACAGCAACCATTATGGCTACACCTTC. This gives the protein CSAPRDSNHYGYTF. V gene TRBV29-1 combines with J gene TRBJ1-2; TRBD1 agrees at 7 bases. The CDR3 runs to 14 residues. Per the germline V gene, CDR1 is SQVTM and CDR2 is ANQGSEA. V shed 7 bases and J 5 bases; nucleotides not matched to a gene: 13.

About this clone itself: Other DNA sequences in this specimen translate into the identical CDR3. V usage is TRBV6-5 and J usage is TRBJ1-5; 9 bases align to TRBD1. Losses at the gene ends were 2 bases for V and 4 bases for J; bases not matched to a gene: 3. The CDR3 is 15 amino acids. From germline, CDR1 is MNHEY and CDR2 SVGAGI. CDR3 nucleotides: TGTGCCAGCAGTTACCGACAGGGGGGGAATCAGCCCCAGCATTTT. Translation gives CASSYRQGGNQPQHF.

CDR3 amino acids: CSAQGRGELFF. As DNA, the CDR3 is TGCAGTGCTCAAGGACGCGGGGAGCTGTTTTTT. The chain recombines TRBV20-1 with TRBJ2-2, with D uncertain. The V gene's germline CDR1 is DFQATT and CDR2 SNEGSKA (reference sequence). The CDR3 totals 11 residues. The germline V and J ends were trimmed by 5 bases and 7 bases, with 8 bases remaining between them.

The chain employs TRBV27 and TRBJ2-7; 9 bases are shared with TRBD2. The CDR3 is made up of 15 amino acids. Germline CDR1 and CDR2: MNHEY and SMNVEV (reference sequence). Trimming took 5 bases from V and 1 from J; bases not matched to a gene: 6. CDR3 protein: CASSITSGSSYEQYF. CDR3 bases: TGTGCCAGCAGTATTACTAGCGGGTCTTCCTACGAGCAGTACTTC.

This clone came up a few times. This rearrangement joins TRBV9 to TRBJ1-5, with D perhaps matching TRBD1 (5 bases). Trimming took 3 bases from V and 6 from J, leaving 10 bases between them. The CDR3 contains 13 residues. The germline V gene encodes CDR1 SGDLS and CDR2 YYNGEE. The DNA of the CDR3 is TGTGCCAGCAGCGCGGGGGGATCTCAGCCCCAGCATTTT. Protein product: CASSAGGSQPQHF.

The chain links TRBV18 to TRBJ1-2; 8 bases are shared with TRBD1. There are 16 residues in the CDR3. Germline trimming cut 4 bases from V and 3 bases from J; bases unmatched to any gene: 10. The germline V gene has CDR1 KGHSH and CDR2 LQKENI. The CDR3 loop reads CASSLRTGRGDYGYTF. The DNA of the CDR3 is TGTGCCAGCTCACTGAGGACAGGGCGGGGAGACTATGGCTACACCTTC. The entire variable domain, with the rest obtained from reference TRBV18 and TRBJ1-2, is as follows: NAGVMQNPRHLVRRRGQEARLRCSPMKGHSHVYWYRQLPEEGLKFMVYLQKENIIDESGMPKERFSAEFPKEGPSILRIQQVVRGDSAAYFCASSLRTGRGDYGYTFGSGTRLTVV.

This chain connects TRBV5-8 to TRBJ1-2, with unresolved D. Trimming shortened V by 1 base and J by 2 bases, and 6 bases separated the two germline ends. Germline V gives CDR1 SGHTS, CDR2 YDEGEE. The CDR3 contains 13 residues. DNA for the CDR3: TGTGCCAGCAGCTTGTACAGAAACTATGGCTACACCTTC. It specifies CASSLYRNYGYTF.

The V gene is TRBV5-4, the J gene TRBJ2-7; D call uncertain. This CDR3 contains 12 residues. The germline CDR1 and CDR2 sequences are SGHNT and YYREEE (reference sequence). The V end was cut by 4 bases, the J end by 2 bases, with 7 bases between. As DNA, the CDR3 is TGTGCCAGCAGCCCGGAGACCTACGAGCAGTACTTC. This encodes CASSPETYEQYF.

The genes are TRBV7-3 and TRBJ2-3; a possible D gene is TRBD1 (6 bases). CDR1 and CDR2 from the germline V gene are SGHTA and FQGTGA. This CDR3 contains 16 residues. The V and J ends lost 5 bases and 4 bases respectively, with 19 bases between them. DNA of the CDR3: TGTGCCAGCAGCCCTTTCTCTGTGGGGGCCGCAGATACGCAGTATTTT. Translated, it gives CASSPFSVGAADTQYF.

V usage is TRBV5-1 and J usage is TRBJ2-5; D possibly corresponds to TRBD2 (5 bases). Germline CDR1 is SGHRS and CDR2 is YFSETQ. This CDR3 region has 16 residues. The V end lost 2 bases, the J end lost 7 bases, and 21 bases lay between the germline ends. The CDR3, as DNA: TGCGCCAGCAGCTTTGGACTCCGGCCTGGCGTGAGGACCCAGTACTTC. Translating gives CASSFGLRPGVRTQYF.

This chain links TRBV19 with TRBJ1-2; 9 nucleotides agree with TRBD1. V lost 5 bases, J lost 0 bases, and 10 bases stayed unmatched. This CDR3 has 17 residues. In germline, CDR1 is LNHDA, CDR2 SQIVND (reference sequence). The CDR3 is CASSLLRGTGTNYGYTF. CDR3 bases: TGTGCCAGTAGTTTGCTCCGGGGGACAGGGACTAACTATGGCTACACCTTC.

CDR3 region: CAISREGIMETQYF. The CDR3 region has the DNA TGTGCCATCTCGCGGGAGGGCATCATGGAGACCCAGTACTTC. This chain joins TRBV10-3 and TRBJ2-5, with TRBD2 matching over 9 bases. The CDR3 sequence is 14 residues long. Germline trimming cut 8 bases from V and 5 bases from J; bases unmatched to any gene: 9. Germline V lookup: CDR1 ENHRY, CDR2 SYGVKD.

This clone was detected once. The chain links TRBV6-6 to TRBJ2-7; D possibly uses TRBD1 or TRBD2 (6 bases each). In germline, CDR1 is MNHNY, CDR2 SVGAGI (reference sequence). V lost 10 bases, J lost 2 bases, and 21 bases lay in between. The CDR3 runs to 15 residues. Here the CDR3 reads CATFRNPGATYEQYF. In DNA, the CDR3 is TGTGCCACCTTCCGCAACCCGGGGGCCACCTACGAGCAGTACTTC.

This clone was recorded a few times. CDR3 protein: CASSLGTGAQDTQYF. DNA of the CDR3: TGCGCCAGCAGCCTCGGGACAGGGGCGCAAGATACGCAGTATTTT. This chain uses TRBV5-1 with TRBJ2-3; 10 nucleotides match TRBD1. The CDR3 has 15 residues. V lost 4 bases and J lost 5; bases outside the gene matches: 7. Germline loops: CDR1 SGHRS, CDR2 YFSETQ.

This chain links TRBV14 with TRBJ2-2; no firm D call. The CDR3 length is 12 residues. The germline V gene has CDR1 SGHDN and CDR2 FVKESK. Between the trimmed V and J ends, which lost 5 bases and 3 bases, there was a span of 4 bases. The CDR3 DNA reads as TGTGCCAGCAGCAGTTACACCGGGGAGCTGTTTTTT. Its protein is CASSSYTGELFF.

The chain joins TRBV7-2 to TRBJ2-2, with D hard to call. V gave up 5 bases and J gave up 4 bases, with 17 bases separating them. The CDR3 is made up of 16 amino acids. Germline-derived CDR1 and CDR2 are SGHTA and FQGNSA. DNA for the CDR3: TGTGCCAGCAGCCCCCTTAGCCCATATGTCACCGGGGAGCTGTTTTTT. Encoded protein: CASSPLSPYVTGELFF.

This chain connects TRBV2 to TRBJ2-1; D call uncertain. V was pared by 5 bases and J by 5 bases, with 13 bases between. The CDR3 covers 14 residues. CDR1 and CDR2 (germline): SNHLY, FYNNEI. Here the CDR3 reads CASSIKYLNNEQFF. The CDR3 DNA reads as TGTGCCAGCAGTATCAAATACCTCAACAATGAGCAGTTCTTC.

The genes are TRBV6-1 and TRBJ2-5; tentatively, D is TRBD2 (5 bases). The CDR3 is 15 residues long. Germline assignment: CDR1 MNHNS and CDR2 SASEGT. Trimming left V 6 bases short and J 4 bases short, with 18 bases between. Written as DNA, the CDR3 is TGTGCCAGCAGGGACCAATCGGGGTCGGGAGAGACCCAGTACTTC. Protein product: CASRDQSGSGETQYF.

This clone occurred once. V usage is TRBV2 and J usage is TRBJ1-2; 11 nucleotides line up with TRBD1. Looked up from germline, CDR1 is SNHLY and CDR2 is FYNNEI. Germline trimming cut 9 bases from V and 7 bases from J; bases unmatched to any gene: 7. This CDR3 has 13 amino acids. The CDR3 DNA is TGTGCCAGGGGGACAGGGGGTGTTAGTGGCTACACCTTC. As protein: CARGTGGVSGYTF.

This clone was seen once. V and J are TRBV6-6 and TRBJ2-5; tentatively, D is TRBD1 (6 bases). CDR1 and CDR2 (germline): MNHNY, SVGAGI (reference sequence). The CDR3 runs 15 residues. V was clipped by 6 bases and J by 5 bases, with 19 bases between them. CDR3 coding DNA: TGTGCCAGCAGCGTTTACGTCCAGAGGGGGGAGACCCAGTACTTC. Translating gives CASSVYVQRGETQYF.

The CDR3 reads CASSPPEGRNTEAFF. The CDR3 DNA reads as TGTGCCAGCTCACCACCCGAGGGAAGGAACACTGAAGCTTTCTTT. The chain combines TRBV18 with TRBJ1-1; D remains unclear. The CDR3 runs to 15 residues. Germline CDR1 and CDR2: KGHSH and LQKENI. The V gene lost 0 bases and the J gene lost 1 base, with 9 bases spanning the gap.

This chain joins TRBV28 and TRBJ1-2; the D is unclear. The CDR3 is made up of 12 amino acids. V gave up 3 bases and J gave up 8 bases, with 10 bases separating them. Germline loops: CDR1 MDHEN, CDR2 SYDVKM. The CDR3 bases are TGTGCCAGCAGTTTGCCCGGGATGGGCTACACCTTC. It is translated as CASSLPGMGYTF.

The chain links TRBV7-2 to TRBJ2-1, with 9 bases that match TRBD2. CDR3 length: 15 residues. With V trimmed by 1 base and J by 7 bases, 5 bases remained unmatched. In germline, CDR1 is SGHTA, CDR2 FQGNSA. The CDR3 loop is CASSLVVTSGNEQFF. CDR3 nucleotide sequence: TGTGCCAGCAGCTTAGTCGTGACTAGCGGTAATGAGCAGTTCTTC.

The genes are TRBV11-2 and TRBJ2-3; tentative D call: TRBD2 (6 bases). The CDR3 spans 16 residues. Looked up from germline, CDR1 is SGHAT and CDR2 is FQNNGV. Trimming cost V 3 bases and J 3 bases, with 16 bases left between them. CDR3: CASSFGAPGVTDTQYF. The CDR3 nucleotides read TGTGCCAGCAGCTTCGGCGCGCCGGGAGTGACAGATACGCAGTATTTT.

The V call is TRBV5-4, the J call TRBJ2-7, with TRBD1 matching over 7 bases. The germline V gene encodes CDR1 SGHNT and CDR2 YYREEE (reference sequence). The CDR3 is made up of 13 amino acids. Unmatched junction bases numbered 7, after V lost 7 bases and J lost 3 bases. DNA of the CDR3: TGTGCCAGCGGCCGGGACAGATTCTACGAGCAGTACTTC. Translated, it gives CASGRDRFYEQYF.

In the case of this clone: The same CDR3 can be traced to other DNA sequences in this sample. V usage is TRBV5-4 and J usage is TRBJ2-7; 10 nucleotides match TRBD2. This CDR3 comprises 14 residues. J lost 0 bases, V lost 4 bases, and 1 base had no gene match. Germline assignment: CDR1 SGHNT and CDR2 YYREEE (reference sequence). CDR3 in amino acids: CASSPSGSSYEQYF. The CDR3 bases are TGTGCCAGCAGCCCTAGCGGGAGCTCCTACGAGCAGTACTTC. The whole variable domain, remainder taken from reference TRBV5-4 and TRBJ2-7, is ETGVTQSPTHLIKTRGQQVTLRCSSQSGHNTVSWYQQALGQGPQFIFQYYREEENGRGNFPPRFSGLQFPNYSSELNVNALELDDSALYLCASSPSGSSYEQYFGPGTRLTVT.

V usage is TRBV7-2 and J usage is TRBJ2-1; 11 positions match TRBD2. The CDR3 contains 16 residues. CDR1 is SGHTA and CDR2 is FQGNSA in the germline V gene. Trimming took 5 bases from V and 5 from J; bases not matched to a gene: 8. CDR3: CASSLSTSGKHNEQFF. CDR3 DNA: TGTGCCAGCAGCCTCTCGACTAGCGGGAAACACAATGAGCAGTTCTTC.